The 14 T cell receptor beta chains given below trace back to one sample, sequenced in a study of CD8 T cells in Susac syndrome. A quantity of about 0.45 to 1 ug RNA underwent reverse transcription using random hexamers. TCRdb reprocessed the immunoSEQ multiplex PCR reads via MiXCR and lists one record per CDR3 protein. The sample carries approximately 200,000 distinct CDR3 sequences, about 95% recorded once. The sequenced sample consisted of CD4+ T cells from PBMCs. Every receptor here comes from a human donor with multiple sclerosis.

The chain joins TRBV30 to TRBJ1-2, with D unclear. This CDR3 region has 13 residues. The V and J ends lost 0 bases and 1 base respectively, with 6 bases between them. CDR1 and CDR2 from the germline V gene are GTSNPN and SVGIG (reference sequence). CDR3 protein: CAWSVGHNYGYTF. CDR3 DNA: TGTGCCTGGAGTGTAGGCCATAACTATGGCTACACCTTC. The entire variable domain, with the rest obtained from reference TRBV30 and TRBJ1-2, is as follows: SQTIHQWPATLVQPVGSPLSLECTVEGTSNPNLYWYRQAAGRGLQLLFYSVGIGQISSEVPQNLSASRPQDRQFILSSKKLLLSDSGFYLCAWSVGHNYGYTFGSGTRLTVV.

The chain combines TRBV2 with TRBJ1-6, with no clear D. The V gene lost 2 bases and the J gene lost 7 bases, with 12 bases spanning the gap. This CDR3 region has 15 residues. Germline lookup yields CDR1 SNHLY and CDR2 FYNNEI. The CDR3 sequence is CASSELSRANSPLHF. The CDR3, as DNA: TGTGCCAGCAGTGAATTAAGCCGCGCGAATTCACCCCTCCACTTT.

CDR3 region: CSAPPRGTNSPLHF. The CDR3 region has the DNA TGCAGTGCCCCCCCTCGAGGGACCAATTCACCCCTCCACTTT. The V gene is TRBV20-1, the J gene TRBJ1-6; possible D gene TRBD1, 5 bases. The CDR3 is 14 amino acids. The V gene lost 6 bases and the J gene lost 7 bases, with 16 bases spanning the gap. CDR1 and CDR2 (germline): DFQATT, SNEGSKA (reference sequence).

The genes are TRBV20-1 and TRBJ2-1; 11 bases are shared with TRBD1. V gave up 5 bases and J gave up 8 bases; unmatched junction bases: 5. This CDR3 spans 13 amino acids. Germline V gene data show CDR1 as DFQATT and CDR2 as SNEGSKA (reference sequence). The CDR3 protein is CSAYLGQGDEQFF. The CDR3 DNA reads as TGCAGTGCTTACCTGGGACAGGGGGATGAGCAGTTCTTC.

The V gene is TRBV3-1, the J gene TRBJ1-1; D remains ambiguous. The germline CDR1 and CDR2 sequences are LGHDT and YNNKEL (reference sequence). The V end lost 0 bases, the J end lost 4 bases, and 9 bases lay between the germline ends. This CDR3 contains 14 residues. Written as DNA, the CDR3 is TGTGCCAGCAGCCAAGAAAGTGGGATCACTGAAGCTTTCTTT. Its translation is CASSQESGITEAFF.

The CDR3 spells CATSTRNFNEQFF. The CDR3 DNA reads TGTGCCACCAGCACACGGAATTTCAATGAGCAGTTCTTC. J is TRBJ2-1 and V is TRBV15; D gene uncertain. V lost 4 bases and J lost 6, with 10 bases in between. Per the germline V gene, CDR1 is LNHNV and CDR2 is YYDKDF (reference sequence). The CDR3 consists of 13 residues.

The J gene is TRBJ2-1, the V gene TRBV7-2; tentatively, D is TRBD1 (5 bases). V was shortened by 6 bases and J by 5 bases, with 11 bases between the two germline ends. The V gene's germline CDR1 is SGHTA and CDR2 FQGNSA. This CDR3 comprises 13 residues. The CDR3 DNA sequence: TGTGCCAGCAGACAGGCAGGGAACAATGAGCAGTTCTTC. The encoded protein is CASRQAGNNEQFF.

The chain has TRBV20-1 and TRBJ2-5; TRBD1 agrees at 11 bases. This CDR3 is 18 amino acids long. With 0 bases clipped from V and 5 bases from J, the junction kept 14 bases outside the gene matches. In germline, CDR1 is DFQATT, CDR2 SNEGSKA (reference sequence). CDR3 amino acids: CSARDNTRGQGVGETQYF. The CDR3 DNA sequence: TGCAGTGCTAGAGATAATACCAGGGGACAGGGGGTGGGGGAGACCCAGTACTTC.

This clonotype was seen only a few times. V gene TRBV2 combines with J gene TRBJ2-1, with D maybe TRBD2 (6 bases). The germline V and J ends were trimmed by 8 bases and 0 bases, with 8 bases remaining between them. CDR3 length equals 13 residues. Germline values: CDR1 SNHLY, CDR2 FYNNEI. CDR3 region: CASGGSSYNEQFF. CDR3 bases: TGTGCCAGCGGGGGGAGCTCCTACAATGAGCAGTTCTTC.

The chain employs TRBV5-1 and TRBJ2-7, with a tentative D call TRBD1 (6 bases). V was trimmed by 0 bases and J by 3 bases, leaving 7 bases between them. CDR1 and CDR2 from the germline V gene are SGHRS and YFSETQ. The CDR3 runs to 13 residues. Written as DNA, the CDR3 is TGCGCCAGCAGCTTGGGGGACAACTACGAGCAGTACGTC. Amino acids: CASSLGDNYEQYV.

The chain employs TRBV12-3 or TRBV12-4 and TRBJ2-7, with TRBD2 matching over 12 bases. The CDR3 is made up of 14 amino acids. V trimming: 5 bases; J trimming: 6 bases; junction bases outside the gene matches: 5. In DNA form, the CDR3 reads TGTGCCAGCAGTCTCCGACTAGCGGGGGCCGAGCAGTACTTC. Translation: CASSLRLAGAEQYF.

The chain has TRBV20-1 and TRBJ2-1, with TRBD2 identical over 12 bases. Germline CDR1 DFQATT, CDR2 SNEGSKA (reference sequence). V lost 3 bases and J lost 5; bases outside the gene matches: 5. The length of the CDR3 is 15 residues. CDR3 sequence: CSARLTSGGNNEQFF. For the CDR3, the DNA is TGCAGTGCTAGGTTGACTAGCGGGGGTAACAATGAGCAGTTCTTC.

The chain links TRBV7-3 to TRBJ1-2, with D possibly matching TRBD1 (6 bases). Trimming took 5 bases from V and 8 from J, leaving 15 bases between them. The CDR3 spans 13 residues. Germline CDR1 is SGHTA and CDR2 is FQGTGA. The CDR3 DNA reads TGTGCCAGCAGCCCCGGGGGGCAGGCGGGCTACACCTTC. It encodes CASSPGGQAGYTF.

The CDR3 DNA is TGTGCCAGCAGTTTTGGGGCGGGGGGGCCCATTGAGCAGTTCTTC. Translating it yields CASSFGAGGPIEQFF. V gene TRBV12-3 or TRBV12-4 combines with J gene TRBJ2-1, with 9 bases fitting TRBD2. V lost 3 bases, J lost 9 bases, and 9 bases stayed unmatched. CDR3 size: 15 residues.